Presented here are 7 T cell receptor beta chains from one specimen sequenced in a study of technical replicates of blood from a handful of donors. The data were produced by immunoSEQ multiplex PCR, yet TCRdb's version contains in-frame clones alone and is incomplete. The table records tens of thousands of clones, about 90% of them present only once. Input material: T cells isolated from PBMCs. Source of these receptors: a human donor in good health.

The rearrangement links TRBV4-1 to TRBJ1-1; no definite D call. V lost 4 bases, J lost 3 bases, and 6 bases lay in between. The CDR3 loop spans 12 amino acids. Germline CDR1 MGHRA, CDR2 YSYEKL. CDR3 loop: CASSPRDTEAFF. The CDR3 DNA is TGCGCCAGCAGCCCCCGGGACACTGAAGCTTTCTTT.

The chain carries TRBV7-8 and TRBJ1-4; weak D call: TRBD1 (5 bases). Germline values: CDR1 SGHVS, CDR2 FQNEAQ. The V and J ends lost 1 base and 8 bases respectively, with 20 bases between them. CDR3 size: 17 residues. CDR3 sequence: CASSLGGKTSPVEKLFF. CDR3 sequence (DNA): TGTGCCAGCAGCTTAGGGGGCAAGACGTCTCCGGTCGAAAAACTGTTTTTT.

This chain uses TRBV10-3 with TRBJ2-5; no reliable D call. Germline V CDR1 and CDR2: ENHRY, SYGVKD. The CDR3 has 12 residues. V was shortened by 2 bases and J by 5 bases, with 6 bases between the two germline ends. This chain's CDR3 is CAISEVLETQYF. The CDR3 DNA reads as TGTGCCATCAGTGAGGTCTTGGAGACCCAGTACTTC.

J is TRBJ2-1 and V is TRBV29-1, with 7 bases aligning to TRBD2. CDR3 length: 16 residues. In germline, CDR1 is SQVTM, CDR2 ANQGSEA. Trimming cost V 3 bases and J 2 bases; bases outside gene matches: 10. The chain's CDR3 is CSVEGGSSGPYNEQFF. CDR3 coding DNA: TGCAGCGTTGAGGGGGGTTCTAGCGGCCCCTACAATGAGCAGTTCTTC.

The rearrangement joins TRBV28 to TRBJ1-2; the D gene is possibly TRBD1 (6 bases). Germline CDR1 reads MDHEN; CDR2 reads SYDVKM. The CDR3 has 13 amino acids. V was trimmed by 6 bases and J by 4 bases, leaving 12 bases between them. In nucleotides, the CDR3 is TGTGCCAGCAGGGAAGGGGGTGGCTATGGCTACACCTTC. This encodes CASREGGGYGYTF.

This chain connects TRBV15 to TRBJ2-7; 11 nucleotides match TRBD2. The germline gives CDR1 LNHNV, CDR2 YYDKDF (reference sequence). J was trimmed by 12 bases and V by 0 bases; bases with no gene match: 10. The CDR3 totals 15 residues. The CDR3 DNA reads TGTGCCACCAGCAGAGATCTCGGACTAGCGGGCCAGTGGTACTTC. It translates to CATSRDLGLAGQWYF.

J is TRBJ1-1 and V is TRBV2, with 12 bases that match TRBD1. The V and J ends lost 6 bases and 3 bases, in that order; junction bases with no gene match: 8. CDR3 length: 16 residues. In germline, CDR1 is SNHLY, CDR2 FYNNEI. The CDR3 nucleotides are TGTGCCAGCAGACAAGGGACAGGGGGCTGGGACACTGAAGCTTTCTTT. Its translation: CASRQGTGGWDTEAFF. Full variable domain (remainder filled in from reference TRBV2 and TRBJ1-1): EPEVTQTPSHQVTQMGQEVILRCVPISNHLYFYWYRQILGQKVEFLVSFYNNEISEKSEIFDDQFSVERPDGSNFTLKIRSTKLEDSAMYFCASRQGTGGWDTEAFFGQGTRLTVV.